A selection of T cell receptor beta chains follows, all from one sample in a study of blood T cell repertoires in COVID-19. Using immunoSEQ multiplex PCR, the repertoire was profiled, and TCRdb retains in-frame clones only, with some absent. The sample records 500,000 to 600,000 clones, roughly 91% being singletons. Sequences were obtained from peripheral blood. Receptor source: a woman aged 45-65 years with COVID-19, enrolled during active disease. CDR3s include the opening cysteine and the closing phenylalanine or tryptophan. D genes are given only for firm matches. The size of a clone is reported for some rows only, either as once, few or many, or as a class for expanded clones.

TRBV28,.,TRBJ1-6,.,13,CASSSRVNSPLHF,TGTGCCAGCAGTTCCAGGGTAAATTCACCCCTCCACTTT
TRBV11-2,.,TRBJ1-3,.,16,CASSPAEGLWGNTIYF,TGTGCCAGCAGCCCCGCCGAGGGACTGTGGGGAAACACCATATATTTT
TRBV19,.,TRBJ1-2,.,13,CASTSDRVGGYTF,.
TRBV9,.,TRBJ2-1,.,11,CASSKADEQFF,TGTGCCAGCAGCAAAGCTGATGAGCAGTTCTTC
TRBV5-1,.,TRBJ2-7,.,15,CASSLSAGDSYEQYF,TGCGCCAGCAGCCTGTCAGCGGGGGACAGCTACGAGCAGTACTTC
TRBV5-6,.,TRBJ2-3,.,16,CASSPELVAGTDTQYF,TGTGCCAGCAGCCCTGAGCTCGTAGCGGGCACAGATACGCAGTATTTT
TRBV7-9,.,TRBJ2-7,.,14,CASSWLQGLDEQYF,TGTGCCAGCAGCTGGTTACAGGGTCTGGACGAGCAGTACTTC
TRBV7-9,.,TRBJ1-1,.,13,CASSEEMNTEAFF,TGTGCCAGCAGCGAAGAGATGAACACTGAAGCTTTCTTT
TRBV27,TRBD1,TRBJ1-1,.,16,CASSLGEGQGPVRAFF,TGTGCCAGCAGTTTAGGGGAGGGACAGGGGCCGGTTCGAGCTTTCTTT
TRBV4-2,.,TRBJ1-3,.,12,CASSLPSNTIYF,TGTGCCAGCAGCCTCCCCTCCAACACCATATATTTT
TRBV5-1,TRBD1,TRBJ1-1,.,14,CASSWGDREAEAFF,TGCGCCAGCAGCTGGGGGGACAGGGAAGCTGAAGCTTTCTTT
TRBV9,.,TRBJ2-2,.,15,CASSVLQENTGELFF,TGTGCCAGCAGCGTACTTCAGGAGAACACCGGGGAGCTGTTTTTT
TRBV9,TRBD2,TRBJ2-5,.,17,CASSNYGAGGLQETQYF,TGTGCCAGCAGCAATTACGGAGCGGGGGGGCTCCAAGAGACCCAGTACTTC
TRBV19,.,TRBJ1-2,.,14,CASSIRQGIDGYTF,TGTGCCAGTAGTATCAGGCAGGGGATTGATGGCTACACCTTC
TRBV5-1,TRBD1,TRBJ1-2,once,18,CASSRTPPGTGEGGGYTF,TGCGCCAGCAGCCGGACCCCCCCCGGGACAGGGGAAGGTGGTGGCTACACCTTC
TRBV28,TRBD2,TRBJ2-1,.,16,CASSTSERDLYNEQFF,TGTGCCAGCAGCACTAGTGAGCGGGACCTCTACAATGAGCAGTTCTTC
TRBV9,.,TRBJ1-1,.,12,CASSPRGIGAFF,TGTGCCAGCAGCCCCAGAGGGATTGGAGCTTTCTTT
TRBV2,TRBD1,TRBJ1-1,.,13,CASSGEGGSEAFF,TGTGCCAGCAGTGGAGAAGGGGGCTCTGAAGCTTTCTTT
TRBV5-6,TRBD2,TRBJ2-1,.,16,CASSPAGTSGGQVQFF,TGTGCCAGCAGTCCAGCCGGGACTAGCGGGGGGCAGGTGCAGTTCTTC
TRBV6-1,.,TRBJ1-6,.,16,CASSDLYGTRNSPLHF,TGTGCCAGCAGTGATCTTTACGGGACAAGGAATTCACCCCTCCACTTT
TRBV11-2,.,TRBJ2-7,once,15,CASSLGGAVPYEQYF,TGTGCCAGCAGCTTAGGCGGGGCGGTCCCCTACGAGCAGTACTTC
TRBV7-3,.,TRBJ1-5,.,13,CASSRGGSQPQHF,TGTGCCAGCAGCCGGGGGGGAAGCCAGCCCCAGCATTTT
TRBV5-1,TRBD1,TRBJ1-1,.,14,CASRAGTGGIEAFF,TGCGCCAGCAGAGCCGGGACAGGGGGCATCGAAGCTTTCTTT
TRBV7-2,TRBD1,TRBJ1-5,.,15,CASSLGRTGGSAQHF,TGTGCCAGCAGCTTAGGTAGGACAGGGGGATCGGCCCAGCATTTT
TRBV19,TRBD1,TRBJ2-7,.,16,CASSTTLRDRDYEQYF,TGTGCCAGTAGTACCACCCTCCGGGACAGGGACTACGAGCAGTACTTC
TRBV5-3,TRBD1,TRBJ1-5,.,15,CARRDGTGTNQPQHF,TGTGCCAGAAGGGACGGGACAGGCACTAATCAGCCCCAGCATTTT
TRBV5-6,TRBD1,TRBJ1-2,once,12,CTSSWGQGPYTF,TGTACCAGCAGCTGGGGACAGGGCCCCTACACCTTC
TRBV4-1,.,TRBJ1-4,.,17,CASSQARPGNANEKLFF,TGCGCCAGCAGCCAAGCGAGACCGGGGAATGCTAATGAAAAACTGTTTTTT
TRBV2,.,TRBJ1-3,.,13,CASSESYGNTIYF,TGTGCCAGCAGTGAATCGTATGGAAACACCATATATTTT
TRBV30,.,TRBJ2-2,.,14,CAWSGTFFTGELFF,TGTGCCTGGAGTGGGACATTTTTTACCGGGGAGCTGTTTTTT
TRBV5-1,TRBD1,TRBJ1-4,.,16,CASSSRGQGSREKLFF,TGCGCCAGCAGCTCACGGGGACAGGGTTCAAGGGAAAAACTGTTTTTT
TRBV19,TRBD1,TRBJ1-2,.,13,CASRDRGDYGYTF,TGTGCCAGCCGGGACAGGGGTGACTATGGCTACACCTTC
TRBV5-4,TRBD1,TRBJ1-2,.,14,CASSSGQGRYGYTF,TGTGCCAGCAGCTCTGGACAGGGCCGATATGGCTACACCTTC
TRBV10-2,TRBD2,TRBJ2-7,.,16,CASSSSSLAGSGEQYF,TGCGCCAGCTCCTCCAGCAGTCTAGCGGGCTCAGGGGAGCAGTACTTC
TRBV28,.,TRBJ1-5,once,13,CASSTGLGQPQHF,TGTGCCAGCAGTACAGGGCTTGGACAGCCCCAGCATTTT
TRBV24-1,.,TRBJ2-7,few,13,CATSKDSDYEQYF,TGTGCCACCAGTAAGGACTCTGACTACGAGCAGTACTTC
TRBV3-1/TRBV3-2,.,TRBJ2-1,few,13,CASSPGAYNEQFF,TGTGCCAGCAGCCCGGGGGCCTACAATGAGCAGTTCTTC
TRBV11-2,TRBD1,TRBJ1-1,few,16,CASSLAGNRGNTEAFF,TGTGCCAGCAGCTTAGCAGGGAACAGGGGGAACACTGAAGCTTTCTTT
TRBV2,.,TRBJ1-1,.,15,CASSGRTGRNTEAFF,TGTGCCAGCAGTGGGAGGACCGGGCGGAACACTGAAGCTTTCTTT
TRBV6-6,TRBD1,TRBJ1-6,.,20,CASSRNSGQGAAYTNSPLHF,TGTGCCAGCAGTCGAAACTCGGGACAGGGGGCGGCGTATACTAATTCACCCCTCCACTTT
TRBV9,.,TRBJ2-2,.,13,CASSARQNGELFF,TGTGCCAGCAGCGCCCGACAGAACGGGGAGCTGTTTTTT
TRBV30,.,TRBJ1-5,.,13,CAWSTDRRQPQHF,TGTGCCTGGAGTACCGATAGGAGGCAGCCCCAGCATTTT
TRBV9,.,TRBJ1-1,.,15,CASSVDGGASTEAFF,TGTGCCAGCAGCGTAGATGGGGGCGCAAGCACTGAAGCTTTCTTT
TRBV6-6,.,TRBJ1-2,once,14,CASSKGVVSYGYTF,TGTGCCAGCAGTAAGGGGGTAGTGTCCTATGGCTACACCTTC
TRBV28,.,TRBJ1-4,.,16,CASSFRSPGYTEKLFF,TGTGCCAGCAGTTTTCGAAGCCCCGGGTATACTGAAAAACTGTTTTTT
TRBV9,TRBD1,TRBJ1-2,.,18,CASSAGRGTGAPNYGYTF,TGTGCCAGCAGCGCCGGGAGGGGGACAGGGGCTCCTAACTATGGCTACACCTTC
TRBV6-5,TRBD1,TRBJ2-7,.,15,CASSYSKGAFYEQYF,TGTGCCAGCAGTTACTCAAAGGGGGCGTTCTACGAGCAGTACTTC
TRBV19,.,TRBJ1-5,.,15,CASSIMAQVGQPQHF,TGTGCCAGTAGTATAATGGCACAGGTCGGACAGCCCCAGCATTTT
TRBV6-5,.,TRBJ1-1,.,14,CASRDDRTSTEAFF,TGTGCCAGCAGGGACGACAGGACGAGCACTGAAGCTTTCTTT